This TCR beta chain was documented in a study of CD8 T cells in ankylosing spondylitis. Broader study findings: Matched ankylosing spondylitis synovial fluid reportedly contained a significantly enriched population of disease-linked clones. A TCR beta motif of several highly homologous variants appeared characteristic of ankylosing spondylitis blood.

CDR1 and CDR2 from the germline V gene are DFQATT and SNEGSKA (reference sequence). The CDR3 totals 13 residues. V lost 5 bases and J 1 base, leaving 11 bases between the germline ends. This clonotype was observed a handful of times. The antigen is not known. As the method for making TCR beta libraries, quantitative 5'-RACE with molecular barcodes was used. TCRdb used MiXCR to reprocess the 5' RACE reads, holding one entry per CDR3 protein. The table shows 350,000 to 550,000 distinct CDR3 sequences, with 26% occurring only once. This TCR derives from a male donor with ankylosing spondylitis. The chain joins TRBV20-1 to TRBJ1-1; D possibly corresponds to TRBD1 (6 bases). Specimen: blood, either unsorted or a sorted T cell fraction (not recorded which). DNA for the CDR3: TGCAGTGCTCTCGAGGACAGGAACACTGAAGCTTTCTTT. Protein sequence: CSALEDRNTEAFF.